The clone carrying this T cell receptor beta chain has just a few counts. Antigen unknown. Losses at the gene ends were 5 bases for V and 2 bases for J; bases not matched to a gene: 8. The germline CDR1 and CDR2 sequences are LGHNT and FRNRAP. The CDR3 runs 16 residues. The authors ran a second PCR of 7 to 11 cycles using a sample-barcoded 5' primer and a J-beta primer mix. A single record per CDR3 protein comes from TCRdb applying MiXCR to the 5' RACE reads. Of 540,000 or so distinct CDR3 sequences listed, nearly 25% are singletons. These data originate in a study of blood T cells in healthy people across ages. Study-wide points: Relative to aged donors, long-lived donors carried more naive CD4+ cells and displayed higher diversity.

The sample also formed part of further work on T cells of mothers and their children. That report notes: Similar thymic selection effects on TCR recombination output appear in pairs, both related and unrelated.

This chain uses TRBV12-5 with TRBJ2-2, with 7 bases fitting TRBD1. The sequence derives from a boy aged 10-17 years in good health. Sequencing was done on a sample of blood. CDR3 protein: CASGPGQVSNTGELFF. The CDR3 nucleotides are TGTGCTAGTGGTCCCGGACAGGTCTCTAACACCGGGGAGCTGTTTTTT.